The 11 T cell receptor beta chains listed next were all sequenced from one sample in a study of blood T cells in healthy people across ages. The authors ran a second PCR of 7 to 11 cycles using a sample-barcoded 5' primer and a J-beta primer mix. One entry per CDR3 protein results from TCRdb running MiXCR on the 5' RACE reads. The table has 800,000 or so distinct CDR3 sequences, 20% to 30% seen once. This sample was shared with a second study, whose subject was T cells of mothers and their children.

Source material: blood. These TCRs come from a boy aged 5-17 years in good health.

This clonotype showed up just a few times. The DNA for the CDR3 is TGTGCCAGCAGTGACGCCCTAGAGGGCCCGCGGGGGACTGAGCAGTTCTTC. Translating gives CASSDALEGPRGTEQFF. The gene calls are TRBV25-1 and TRBJ2-5; 7 nucleotides line up with TRBD2. The end of the DNA is better explained by TRBJ2-1, so the J call may be wrong. The CDR3 is 17 residues long. The germline V gene has CDR1 MGHDK and CDR2 SYGVNS.

The genes are TRBV2 and TRBJ2-5; the D gene is possibly TRBD1 (5 bases). The CDR3 covers 14 residues. The V gene's germline CDR1 is SNHLY and CDR2 FYNNEI. V lost 7 bases to trimming and J lost 2 bases, with 14 bases between them. CDR3 region: CASKGAGLQETQYF. The CDR3 DNA follows: TGTGCCAGCAAAGGGGCAGGCTTACAAGAGACCCAGTACTTC.

The chain is built from TRBV20-1 and TRBJ2-1; 8 nucleotides align to TRBD2. From germline, CDR1 is DFQATT and CDR2 SNEGSKA (reference sequence). The CDR3 has 15 residues. With V trimmed by 6 bases and J by 5 bases, 12 bases remained unmatched. CDR3 DNA: TGCAGTGCCTCGATATCGACTAGCGCAAACAATGAGCAGTTCTTC. Its protein is CSASISTSANNEQFF.

This chain connects TRBV6-6 to TRBJ1-2; no clear D gene. The CDR3 spans 13 residues. V lost 10 bases, J lost 2 bases, and 14 bases lay in between. Germline values: CDR1 MNHNY, CDR2 SVGAGI (reference sequence). DNA of the CDR3: TGTGCCACTTGGGCCGCCTTGAACTATGGCTACACCTTC. Its translation is CATWAALNYGYTF.

J is TRBJ2-1 and V is TRBV3-1; D is possibly TRBD1 (6 bases). The ends were cut back, 0 bases at V and 4 bases at J, with 16 bases in the middle. Germline CDR1 is LGHDT and CDR2 is YNNKEL (reference sequence). This CDR3 comprises 17 residues. The CDR3 bases are TGTGCCAGCAGCCAAGATACTCAGGGGTGGTCATACAATGAGCAGTTCTTC. This sequence encodes CASSQDTQGWSYNEQFF.

This clonotype was seen more than once but under ten times. The genes are TRBV29-1 and TRBJ2-7; D is perhaps TRBD1 (6 bases). V was cut by 4 bases and J by 2 bases, with 12 bases left in between. This CDR3 is 13 amino acids long. Germline loops: CDR1 SQVTM, CDR2 ANQGSEA. The CDR3 bases are TGCAGCGTTGGCCGGGACACCGCCTACGAGCAGTACTTC. Translated: CSVGRDTAYEQYF.

The V gene is TRBV12-3 or TRBV12-4, the J gene TRBJ1-1; D possibly corresponds to TRBD1 (5 bases). The CDR3 is made up of 13 amino acids. V gave up 0 bases and J gave up 8 bases, with 10 bases separating them. The DNA of the CDR3 is TGTGCCAGCAGTTTAGCAGAGACAGTCGAAGCTTTCTTT. This encodes CASSLAETVEAFF.

The genes are TRBV20-1 and TRBJ1-5, with TRBD1 identical over 11 bases. Per germline, CDR1 DFQATT and CDR2 SNEGSKA (reference sequence). V lost 7 bases, J lost 4 bases, and 6 bases stayed unmatched. The CDR3 runs 14 residues. This CDR3 is CSVQGQGANQPQHF. The DNA for the CDR3 is TGCAGTGTCCAAGGACAGGGGGCGAATCAGCCCCAGCATTTT.

This clonotype was counted a few times. V is TRBV15 and J is TRBJ2-5; 7 bases are shared with TRBD1. CDR3 size: 15 residues. Trimming removed 2 bases from V and 4 bases from J; junction bases left unmatched: 7. Per germline, CDR1 LNHNV and CDR2 YYDKDF (reference sequence). CDR3 nucleotide sequence: TGTGCCACCAGCAGACCCACAGGGGCGGGAGAGACCCAGTACTTC. It codes for CATSRPTGAGETQYF.

This rearrangement joins TRBV4-1 to TRBJ2-1, with D maybe TRBD2 (5 bases). This CDR3 spans 12 amino acids. The V end lost 1 base, the J end lost 12 bases, and 10 bases lay between the germline ends. CDR1 is MGHRA, CDR2 YSYEKL, per germline. CDR3 bases: TGCGCCAGCAGCCAAGTAAGAGCGGTGCAGTTCTTC. This translates into CASSQVRAVQFF.

This clonotype was found a few times. V and J are TRBV29-1 and TRBJ2-5; D is uncertain. Germline V lookup: CDR1 SQVTM, CDR2 ANQGSEA. Trimming took off 7 bases at V and 3 bases at J, with 18 bases between the two ends. This CDR3 region has 14 residues. The CDR3 DNA reads as TGCAGCGCCTGGCGGTTTGCGGCCAAAGAGACCCAGTACTTC. It encodes CSAWRFAAKETQYF.